A selection of T cell receptor beta chains follows, all from one sample in a study of shared clonotypes between healthy human individuals. Sequencing used immunoSEQ multiplex PCR; TCRdb keeps in-frame clones, though not all of them. The sample lists more than 1,200,000 clones, around 98.5% occurring once. The sequenced sample was naive CD4+ T cells sorted from blood. These receptors were obtained from a man younger than 40 in good health. Both conserved end residues are part of each CDR3. The D gene is left open where the match is weak. Size is stated for part of the rows, as once, few or many counts, or as a class when the clone is expanded.

V	D	J	size	DNA	CDR3
TRBV14	NA	TRBJ2-7	once	TGTGCCAGCAGTCTAAGGAGTGTGATTTCGATCTACGAGCAGTACTTC	CASSLRSVISIYEQYF
TRBV11-2	NA	TRBJ2-5	NA	TGTGCCAGCAGCTTAGAGGGGTGGGGAGCACCCCAAGAGACCCAGTACTTC	CASSLEGWGAPQETQYF
TRBV7-2	NA	TRBJ1-2	NA	TGTGCCAGCAGCTTAGAGGTTCAAGGTACCTATGGCTACACCTTC	CASSLEVQGTYGYTF
TRBV5-6	NA	TRBJ1-1	NA	TGTGCCAGCAGCTTGGGGGTATACTCTGCTGAAGCTTTCTTT	CASSLGVYSAEAFF
TRBV18	NA	TRBJ2-1	NA	TGTGCCAGCTCACCACTTACTTCCCTAGCTACTCACTACAATGAGCAGTTCTTC	CASSPLTSLATHYNEQFF
TRBV28	NA	TRBJ2-7	NA	TGTGCCAGCAGTAATTCCGAGCAGTACTTC	CASSNSEQYF
TRBV7-2	NA	TRBJ2-2	NA	TGTGCCAGCAGCCCAGGGCCGTCGCATTCCGGGGAGCTGTTTTTT	CASSPGPSHSGELFF
TRBV5-6	TRBD1	TRBJ2-1	once	TGTGCCAGCAGCTTGACAGGGGGATCCTACAATGAGCAGTTCTTC	CASSLTGGSYNEQFF
TRBV6-5	NA	TRBJ2-1	NA	TGTGCCAGCAGTTACTCGAACGAGCAGTTCTTC	CASSYSNEQFF
TRBV5-4	NA	TRBJ1-4	NA	TGTGCCAGCAGGACGGGGGAGGCTAATGAAAAACTGTTTTTT	CASRTGEANEKLFF
TRBV18	NA	TRBJ1-2	NA	TGTGCCAGCTCACCCCGGGCAGGGAACTATGGCTACACCTTC	CASSPRAGNYGYTF
TRBV7-7	NA	TRBJ2-1	NA	TGTGCTAGCAGCTCGGAGAACTACAATGAGCAGTTCTTC	CASSSENYNEQFF
TRBV20-1	NA	TRBJ2-1	NA	TGCAGTGCTCCGAATTTCAATGAGCAGTTCTTC	CSAPNFNEQFF
TRBV28	NA	TRBJ1-4	NA	TGTGCCAGCAGTCCCCGAACGGCGGCTAATGAAAAACTGTTTTTT	CASSPRTAANEKLFF
TRBV5-1	NA	TRBJ2-3	NA	TGCGCCAGCAGCCAGACAGATAGCACAGATACGCAGTATTTT	CASSQTDSTDTQYF
TRBV4-2	NA	TRBJ2-2	NA	TGTGCCAGCAGCCCCGCATGGAGCGTTATTGGGGCCGGGGAGCTGTTTTTT	CASSPAWSVIGAGELFF
TRBV19	NA	TRBJ2-5	NA	TGTGCCAGTAGTAAAAAACAAGAGACCCAGTACTTC	CASSKKQETQYF
TRBV6-5	TRBD1	TRBJ1-2	NA	TGTGCCAGCAGTTACCGCACAGGGGTTCTTGGCTACACCTTC	CASSYRTGVLGYTF
TRBV5-1	TRBD2	TRBJ2-1	NA	TGCGCCAGCAGCTTTTTAGCGGGAGGGCCAGGCAATGAGCAGTTCTTC	CASSFLAGGPGNEQFF
TRBV5-1	TRBD1	TRBJ1-1	NA	TGCGCCAGCAGCTTGACAGGGGCCACTGAAGCTTTCTTT	CASSLTGATEAFF
TRBV7-8	NA	TRBJ1-2	NA	TGTGCCAGCAGCAAATACGAGCCCGGACAGAATGGCTACACCTTC	CASSKYEPGQNGYTF
TRBV7-8	NA	TRBJ1-5	NA	TGTGCCAGCAGCTTGGGGCAGAAATATCAGCCCCAGCATTTT	CASSLGQKYQPQHF
TRBV7-2	NA	TRBJ2-2	NA	TGTGCCAGCAGCTTAGGAGCGGGCACCGGGGAGCTGTTTTTT	CASSLGAGTGELFF
TRBV5-6	TRBD1	TRBJ2-7	NA	TGTGCCAGCAGCTTGGGTGGGACAGGGATATACGAGCAGTACTTC	CASSLGGTGIYEQYF
TRBV29-1	TRBD1	TRBJ2-2	NA	TGCAGCGTCCAAGGGACAGGGGCTACCGGGGAGCTGTTTTTT	CSVQGTGATGELFF
TRBV11-2	NA	TRBJ2-2	NA	TGTGCCAGCAGCTTAGGGAGGAGCACCGGGGAGCTGTTTTTT	CASSLGRSTGELFF
TRBV5-6	TRBD2	TRBJ2-3	NA	TGTGCCAGCAGCCTGGCAATAGCGGGAGGAGATACGCAGTATTTT	CASSLAIAGGDTQYF
TRBV2	NA	TRBJ2-2	NA	TGTGCCAGCAGCGACAGGACGAACACCGGGGAGCTGTTTTTT	CASSDRTNTGELFF
TRBV28	TRBD2	TRBJ2-2	NA	TGTGCCAGCAGTTTAGTGGGACTAGGTAGTTTCGGGGAGCTGTTTTTT	CASSLVGLGSFGELFF
TRBV4-2	NA	TRBJ2-1	once	TGTGCCAGCAGCCGGGCAAGGGGTCGTTACAATGAGCAGTTCTTC	CASSRARGRYNEQFF
TRBV11-2	NA	TRBJ1-1	NA	TGTGCCAGCAGCTTACATTGGGACCTCCTCCTGAACACTGAAGCTTTCTTT	CASSLHWDLLLNTEAFF